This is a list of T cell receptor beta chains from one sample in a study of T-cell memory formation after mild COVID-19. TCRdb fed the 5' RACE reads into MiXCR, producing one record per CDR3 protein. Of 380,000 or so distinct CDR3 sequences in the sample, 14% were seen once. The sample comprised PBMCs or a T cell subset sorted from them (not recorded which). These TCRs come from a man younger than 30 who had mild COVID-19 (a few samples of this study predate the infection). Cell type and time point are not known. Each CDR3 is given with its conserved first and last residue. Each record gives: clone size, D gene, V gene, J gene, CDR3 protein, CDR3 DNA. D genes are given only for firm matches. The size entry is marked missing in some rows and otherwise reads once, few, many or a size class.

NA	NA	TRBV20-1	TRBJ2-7	CSASPSRYEQYF	TGCAGTGCTAGTCCCAGCCGCTACGAGCAGTACTTC
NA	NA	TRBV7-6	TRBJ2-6	CASSLDGAGGANVLTF	TGTGCCAGCAGCTTAGACGGGGCGGGTGGGGCCAACGTCCTGACTTTC
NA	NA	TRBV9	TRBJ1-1	CASSVGGRENTEAFF	TGTGCCAGCAGCGTAGGAGGCAGGGAGAACACTGAAGCTTTCTTT
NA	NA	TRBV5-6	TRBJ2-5	CASTNQGTPGTQYF	TGTGCCAGCACCAACCAAGGGACACCGGGCACCCAGTACTTC
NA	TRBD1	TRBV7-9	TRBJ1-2	CASSITGGNYGYTF	TGTGCCAGCAGCATAACAGGGGGCAACTATGGCTACACCTTC
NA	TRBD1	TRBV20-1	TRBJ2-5	CSAMSWDRSQETQYF	TGCAGTGCCATGAGCTGGGACAGGAGCCAAGAGACCCAGTACTTC
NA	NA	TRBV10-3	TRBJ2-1	CAISGLYNEQFF	TGTGCCATCAGTGGACTGTACAATGAGCAGTTCTTC
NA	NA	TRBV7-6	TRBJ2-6	CASNSNSGANVLTF	TGTGCCAGCAACTCGAACTCTGGGGCCAACGTCCTGACTTTC
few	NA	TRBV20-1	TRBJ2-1	CSAREAGSSYNEQFF	TGCAGTGCTAGAGAAGCTGGAAGCTCCTACAATGAGCAGTTCTTC
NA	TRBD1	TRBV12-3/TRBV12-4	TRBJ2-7	CASSLGQGNYEQYF	TGTGCCAGCAGTTTAGGACAGGGAAACTACGAGCAGTACTTC
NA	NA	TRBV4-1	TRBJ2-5	CASSQDQTARTQYF	TGCGCCAGCAGCCAAGATCAGACCGCGAGGACCCAGTACTTC
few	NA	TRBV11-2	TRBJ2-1	CASSPRGNLYNEQFF	TGTGCCAGCAGCCCCCGGGGAAACCTATACAATGAGCAGTTCTTC
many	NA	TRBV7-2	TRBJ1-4	CASSSPLGGAREKLFF	TGTGCCAGCAGCTCCCCTTTGGGGGGGGCCCGCGAAAAACTGTTTTTT